Shown below are 5 T cell receptor beta chains from a single sample sequenced in a study of shared clonotypes between healthy human individuals. This table comes from immunoSEQ multiplex PCR, and its TCRdb copy is limited to in-frame clones, with some not included. The sample has about 710,000 clones; 72% are singletons. Sequencing input: memory CD4+ T cells sorted from blood. The sample's subset: CD45RA-negative fraction. Receptor source: a woman aged 25 to 45 in good health.

V gene TRBV5-1 combines with J gene TRBJ2-7, with D tentatively TRBD1 (6 bases). Germline loops: CDR1 SGHRS, CDR2 YFSETQ. The CDR3 consists of 14 residues. The V end was cut by 0 bases, the J end by 2 bases, with 9 bases between. This chain's CDR3 is CASSLVGTPYEQYF. CDR3 DNA sequence: TGCGCCAGCAGCTTGGTCGGGACACCCTACGAGCAGTACTTC.

The J gene is TRBJ2-3, the V gene TRBV5-1; D ambiguous. The germline CDR1 and CDR2 sequences are SGHRS and YFSETQ. V was trimmed by 2 bases and J by 4 bases, leaving 5 bases between them. CDR3 length equals 12 residues. CDR3 residues: CASSLYADTQYF. The DNA for the CDR3 is TGCGCCAGCAGCTTATACGCAGATACGCAGTATTTT.

V is TRBV27 and J is TRBJ2-3, with D unclear. The V end was cut by 2 bases, the J end by 5 bases, with 14 bases between. Germline loops: CDR1 MNHEY, CDR2 SMNVEV (reference sequence). CDR3 length: 15 amino acids. The CDR3 loop is CASSLVATWGDTQYF. The DNA for the CDR3 is TGTGCCAGCAGTTTAGTGGCAACCTGGGGAGATACGCAGTATTTT.

The chain employs TRBV6-5 and TRBJ2-1, with 7 bases identical to TRBD1. CDR1 and CDR2 from the germline V gene are MNHEY and SVGAGI. The J segment lost 5 bases and the V segment lost 2 bases, leaving 6 bases of the junction unmatched. This CDR3 region has 15 residues. The CDR3 is CASSYRDRIDNEQFF. For the CDR3, the DNA is TGTGCCAGCAGTTACCGGGACAGAATCGACAATGAGCAGTTCTTC.

This clone has only a few counts. The rearrangement uses TRBV18 and TRBJ2-1, with D perhaps TRBD2 (5 bases). The V end lost 6 bases, the J end lost 9 bases, and 9 bases lay between the germline ends. Per germline, CDR1 KGHSH and CDR2 LQKENI. The CDR3 consists of 11 residues. CDR3 amino acids: CASSLATEQFF. The CDR3 coding sequence is TGTGCCAGCTCGTTAGCGACTGAGCAGTTCTTC.